This TCR beta chain was captured in a study of blood T cell repertoires in COVID-19. Trimming at V came to 5 bases and at J to 11 bases, leaving 8 bases not matched to a gene. This CDR3 is built from 12 residues. Germline CDR1 and CDR2: SGHTA and FQGNSA. Here immunoSEQ multiplex PCR was the method, and the copy in TCRdb shows in-frame clones only, minus some. The data contain some 300,000 clones, about 91% of them singletons. The receptor was isolated from a woman younger than 45 who had recovered from COVID-19. This chain joins TRBV7-2 and TRBJ1-1; 7 bases match TRBD1. The sequenced material came from peripheral blood. CDR3 sequence: CASSNRQGDAFF. In DNA form, the CDR3 reads TGTGCCAGCAGCAACCGACAGGGCGACGCTTTCTTT.